The clone carrying this T cell receptor (beta chain) came up a few times. Its matching antigen is unknown. The data originate from a study of beta chain features in type 1 diabetes. Overall study findings and caveats: Moderate but significant shortening of TCRB CDR3s was recorded in all four CD4+ subsets from Type 1 diabetes patients. cDNA sequencing could over-represent cells with high TCR expression.

All of the isolated RNA was reverse transcribed, so expressed TCRB transcripts were sequenced. It was found that naive, central memory and regulatory T cell samples averaged about 3.57 million reads. Assay used: immunoSEQ multiplex PCR; TCRdb lists only in-frame clones, some missing. Of some 700,000 clones in the sample, 13% were seen once. V shed 0 bases and J shed 8 bases, with 11 bases lying between them. Germline assignment: CDR1 MNHEY and CDR2 SVGAGI. This CDR3 is built from 15 residues. This chain uses TRBV6-5 with TRBJ1-6; possibly TRBD1 for D (5 bases). The sequence came from a man between 18 and 29 years old with type 1 diabetes. Input material: naive CD4+ T cells from blood. CDR3 DNA sequence: TGTGCCAGCAGTTACTCAAGGGGAACTGATTCACCCCTCCACTTT. Translating it yields CASSYSRGTDSPLHF.